A selection of T cell receptor beta chains follows, all from one sample in a study of blood T cell repertoires in COVID-19. TCRdb keeps only in-frame clones here, not all; method: immunoSEQ multiplex PCR. The sample yields a few hundred thousand clones, roughly 87% seen once. Input material: PBMCs or T cells enriched from blood (not recorded which). The receptors derive from a young man with acute COVID-19. CDR3s include the opening cysteine and the closing phenylalanine or tryptophan. The D gene is left open where the match is weak. Clone size is stated in some rows and not others, as once, few, many or a class when expanded.

V	J	D	size	DNA	CDR3
TRBV4-1	TRBJ1-3	TRBD1	NA	TGCGCCAGCAGCCAAAACAGGGGCCTCTCAGGAAACACCATATATTTT	CASSQNRGLSGNTIYF
TRBV6-5	TRBJ1-1	NA	NA	TGTGCCAGCAAGGTACAGGGTGGCGCTGAAGCTTTCTTT	CASKVQGGAEAFF
TRBV4-2	TRBJ1-5	NA	NA	TGTGCCAGCAGCCAAGAGGGGACACGGAATCAGCCCCAGCATTTT	CASSQEGTRNQPQHF
TRBV25-1	TRBJ2-2	NA	NA	TGTGCCAGCAGTGGCGAGGGCTCCGGGGAGCTGTTTTTT	CASSGEGSGELFF
TRBV6-5	TRBJ1-4	TRBD1	NA	TGTGCCAGCAGGTCGGACAGGGGGCAGGGTGAAAAACTGTTTTTT	CASRSDRGQGEKLFF
TRBV4-1	TRBJ2-5	TRBD2	NA	TGCGCCAGCAGCCAAGAATGGAGAACTAGCGGGCTCCAAGAGACCCAGTACTTC	CASSQEWRTSGLQETQYF
TRBV7-2	TRBJ2-3	NA	once	TGTGCCAGCTACGGGAGCCCCGGGCGCCCAGATACGCAGTATTTT	CASYGSPGRPDTQYF
TRBV4-1	TRBJ2-7	TRBD2	NA	TGCGCCAGCAGCCAAGAACTACCTAGCGGGAGTTTCTTCGAGCAGTACTTC	CASSQELPSGSFFEQYF
TRBV11-2	TRBJ1-2	TRBD1	NA	TGTGCCAGCAGCGGGACAGGGATAGAGGGCTACACCTTC	CASSGTGIEGYTF
TRBV5-6	TRBJ1-6	NA	NA	TGTGCCAGCAGCTTCACAAATTCACCCCTCCACTTT	CASSFTNSPLHF
TRBV19	TRBJ2-1	NA	NA	TGTGCCAGTACCCCCGGGAGTAGTAGCGGAGGCCATGAGCAGTTCTTC	CASTPGSSSGGHEQFF
TRBV5-1	TRBJ1-6	NA	NA	TGCGCCAGCAGCTTGGCCGGGACAAGATATAATTCACCCCTCCACTTT	CASSLAGTRYNSPLHF
TRBV30	TRBJ1-2	NA	NA	TGTGCCTGGAGTGTGGCAGGACTTAACTATGGCTACACCTTC	CAWSVAGLNYGYTF
TRBV4-3	TRBJ1-1	NA	NA	TGCGCCAGCAGCCCCGAAGGGAGGGTTGGAGCTTTCTTT	CASSPEGRVGAFF
TRBV2	TRBJ2-1	TRBD2	once	TGTGCCAGCAGTCGAGATCGCGGGAGCGATAATGAGCAGTTCTTC	CASSRDRGSDNEQFF
TRBV9	TRBJ1-4	NA	NA	TGTGCCAGCACCCGGGGGATAACTAATGAAAAACTGTTTTTT	CASTRGITNEKLFF
TRBV19	TRBJ2-1	NA	NA	TGTGCCAGTAGTATTCTCATCACAGGTTCTTACAATGAGCAGTTCTTC	CASSILITGSYNEQFF
TRBV6-5	TRBJ1-1	TRBD1	many	TGTGCCAGCAGTTTGGACAGGGGTAGTCCTGAAGCTTTCTTT	CASSLDRGSPEAFF
TRBV19	TRBJ2-1	NA	NA	TGTGCCAGTACCGCAGGGTATGACTACAATGAGCAGTTCTTC	CASTAGYDYNEQFF
TRBV5-4	TRBJ1-2	TRBD1	once	TGTGCCAGCAGCTCACTGGGGACAGGGGCGCCCACGGATGGCTACACCTTC	CASSSLGTGAPTDGYTF
TRBV3-1/TRBV3-2	TRBJ2-1	TRBD2	NA	TGTGCCAGCAGCCAAGGGGATTTTAGCGGGAGATTCAATGAGCAGTTCTTC	CASSQGDFSGRFNEQFF
TRBV6-1	TRBJ2-7	NA	NA	TGTGCCAGCAGTGAAGAGGGGGACCACTCCTACGAGCAGTACTTC	CASSEEGDHSYEQYF
TRBV24-1	TRBJ1-2	TRBD1	once	TGTGCCACCAGTGATACGCGGGACAGGGGAAACGGCTACACCTTC	CATSDTRDRGNGYTF
TRBV5-1	TRBJ2-2	NA	NA	TGCGCCAGCAGCTTGCGGGACATTAACACCGGGGAGCTGTTTTTT	CASSLRDINTGELFF
TRBV2	TRBJ1-2	TRBD1	NA	TGTGCCAGCAGTGTTACAGGGGCCTATGGCTACACCTTC	CASSVTGAYGYTF
TRBV11-3	TRBJ2-7	NA	NA	TGTGCCAGCAGCTTAGCGGCAGGGCTCTCCTACGAGCAGTACTTC	CASSLAAGLSYEQYF
TRBV5-1	TRBJ1-4	NA	NA	TGCGCCAGCAGCTTGAGGCCGGAGAATGAAAAACTGTTTTTT	CASSLRPENEKLFF
TRBV6-4	TRBJ1-1	TRBD1	NA	TGTGCCAGCCCTCGGGCAACAGGGGGCGAGAACACTGAAGCTTTCTTT	CASPRATGGENTEAFF
TRBV5-5	TRBJ1-2	NA	NA	TGTGCCAGCAGCTTGAAAGGGAGCTATGGCTACACCTTC	CASSLKGSYGYTF
TRBV27	TRBJ1-2	TRBD1	few	TGTGCCAGCAGTTTTGAGGGGGCCTATGGCTACACCTTC	CASSFEGAYGYTF
TRBV2	TRBJ1-5	NA	once	TGTGCCAGCAGCCCGACAGGCCGCAATCAGCCCCAGCATTTT	CASSPTGRNQPQHF
TRBV11-2	TRBJ2-2	NA	NA	TGTGCCAGCAGCCAACGGACAGATGGCGGGGAGCTGTTTTTT	CASSQRTDGGELFF
TRBV5-1	TRBJ2-7	NA	few	TGCGCCAGCACCCCGCAGTTGGACAGAGCCTACGAGCAGTACTTC	CASTPQLDRAYEQYF
TRBV11-3	TRBJ2-7	TRBD2	NA	TGTGCCAGCAGCTTAGGGCTAGCGGGAGAGCAGTACTTC	CASSLGLAGEQYF
TRBV27	TRBJ2-1	NA	NA	TGTGCCAGCAGTTCGATCCAACGGAATGAGCAGTTCTTC	CASSSIQRNEQFF
TRBV21-1	TRBJ1-1	NA	NA	TGTGCCAGCAGCGCGGACAGTAGCACTGAAGCTTTCTTT	CASSADSSTEAFF
TRBV19	TRBJ2-2	TRBD2	NA	TGTGCCAGTAGTGTACTAGCGGGAGCGAACACCGGGGAGCTGTTTTTT	CASSVLAGANTGELFF
TRBV7-9	TRBJ1-4	NA	NA	TGTGCCAGCAGCCTTTGGACAGACCTGAATGAAAAACTGTTTTTT	CASSLWTDLNEKLFF
TRBV6-2/TRBV6-3	TRBJ2-1	TRBD2	NA	TGTGCCAGCAGTTACGAGGCGGGAGGGCCCTACAATGAGCAGTTCTTC	CASSYEAGGPYNEQFF
TRBV15	TRBJ2-7	TRBD2	NA	TGTGCCACCAGCAGAGATATTAGACGGAGACTAGCGGTGAATTCCGAGCAGTACTTC	CATSRDIRRRLAVNSEQYF
TRBV4-3	TRBJ1-3	NA	NA	TGCGCCAGCAGCCAAGAGGGGCCCCTAGAATCTGGAAACACCATATATTTT	CASSQEGPLESGNTIYF
TRBV25-1	TRBJ1-1	TRBD1	few	TGTGCCAGCATTGGGACAGGGTGGACTGAAGCTTTCTTT	CASIGTGWTEAFF
TRBV28	TRBJ2-7	TRBD2	once	TGTGCCAGCAGTTTATTTGGCGGGAGTGCCTACGAGCAGTACTTC	CASSLFGGSAYEQYF
TRBV6-5	TRBJ2-1	NA	NA	TGTGCCAGCAGCCAAGGGGGGGCCCATGAGCAGTTCTTC	CASSQGGAHEQFF
TRBV5-1	TRBJ2-1	TRBD1	NA	TGCGCCAGCAGCTTGAGTTTCACAGGGGTTAATGAGCAGTTCTTC	CASSLSFTGVNEQFF
TRBV11-3	TRBJ2-4	TRBD1	NA	TGTGCCAGCAGCCGCAGACAGGGGATCGCGACCAAAAACATTCAGTACTTC	CASSRRQGIATKNIQYF
TRBV14	TRBJ2-7	NA	NA	TGTGCCAGCAGGTCAGACGGGAACTCCTACGAGCAGTACTTC	CASRSDGNSYEQYF
TRBV11-3	TRBJ2-1	NA	once	TGTGCCAGCAGCTTAAGCTCAGGATCCAATGAGCAGTTCTTC	CASSLSSGSNEQFF
TRBV11-3	TRBJ2-7	NA	NA	TGTGCCAGCAGCTTAAGCCTAGTACTATCCTACGAGCAGTACTTC	CASSLSLVLSYEQYF
TRBV27	TRBJ1-2	NA	NA	TGTGCCAGCAGTTCAGGGGTCGGCTACACCTTC	CASSSGVGYTF
TRBV19	TRBJ1-5	NA	NA	TGTGCCAGTAGTCTACGGTTAGCTGAGCCCCAGCATTTT	CASSLRLAEPQHF
TRBV5-5	TRBJ2-1	NA	NA	TGTGCCAGCAGCTTTGGGGGCTATGGCAATGAGCAGTTCTTC	CASSFGGYGNEQFF